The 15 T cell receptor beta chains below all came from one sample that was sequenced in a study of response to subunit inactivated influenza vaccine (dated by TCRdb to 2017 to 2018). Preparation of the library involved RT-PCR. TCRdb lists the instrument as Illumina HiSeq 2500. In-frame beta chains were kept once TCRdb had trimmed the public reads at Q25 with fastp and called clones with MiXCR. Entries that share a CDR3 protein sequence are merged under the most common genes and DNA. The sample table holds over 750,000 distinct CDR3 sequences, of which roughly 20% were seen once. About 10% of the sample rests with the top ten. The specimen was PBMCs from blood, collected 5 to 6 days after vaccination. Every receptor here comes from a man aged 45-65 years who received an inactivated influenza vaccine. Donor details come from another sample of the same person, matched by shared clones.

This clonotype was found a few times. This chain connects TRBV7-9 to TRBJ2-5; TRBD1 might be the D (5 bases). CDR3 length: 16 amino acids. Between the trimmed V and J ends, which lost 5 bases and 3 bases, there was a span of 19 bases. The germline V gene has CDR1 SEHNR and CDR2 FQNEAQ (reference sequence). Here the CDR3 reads CASSPSLGREKETQYF. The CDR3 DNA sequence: TGTGCCAGCAGCCCGAGCCTGGGCAGGGAAAAAGAGACCCAGTACTTC.

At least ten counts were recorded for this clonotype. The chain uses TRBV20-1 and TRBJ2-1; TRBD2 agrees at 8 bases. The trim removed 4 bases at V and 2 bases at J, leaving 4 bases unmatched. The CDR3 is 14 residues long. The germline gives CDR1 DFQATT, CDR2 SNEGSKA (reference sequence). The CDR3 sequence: CSATTSGAYNEQFF. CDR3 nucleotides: TGCAGTGCTACCACTAGCGGAGCCTACAATGAGCAGTTCTTC.

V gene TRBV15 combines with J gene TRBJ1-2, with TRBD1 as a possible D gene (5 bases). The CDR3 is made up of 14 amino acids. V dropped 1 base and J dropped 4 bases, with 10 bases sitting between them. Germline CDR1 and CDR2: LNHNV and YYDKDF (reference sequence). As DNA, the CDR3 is TGTGCCACCAGCAGAGCGTCAACAGGCTATGGCTACACCTTC. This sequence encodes CATSRASTGYGYTF.

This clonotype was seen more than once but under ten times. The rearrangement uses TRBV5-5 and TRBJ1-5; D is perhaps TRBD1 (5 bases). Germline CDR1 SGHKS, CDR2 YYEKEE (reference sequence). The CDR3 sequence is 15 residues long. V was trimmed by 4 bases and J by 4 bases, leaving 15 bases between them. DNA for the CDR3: TGTGCCAGCAGCGGATGGGACGGACCTAATCAGCCCCAGCATTTT. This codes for CASSGWDGPNQPQHF.

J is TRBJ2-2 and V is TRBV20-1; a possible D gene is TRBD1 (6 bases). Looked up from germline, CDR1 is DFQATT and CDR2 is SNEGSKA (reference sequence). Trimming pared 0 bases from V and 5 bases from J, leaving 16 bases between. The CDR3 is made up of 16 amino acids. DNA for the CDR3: TGCAGTGCTAGAGAATCTACTGGGGGCAGAACCGGGGAGCTGTTTTTT. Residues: CSARESTGGRTGELFF.

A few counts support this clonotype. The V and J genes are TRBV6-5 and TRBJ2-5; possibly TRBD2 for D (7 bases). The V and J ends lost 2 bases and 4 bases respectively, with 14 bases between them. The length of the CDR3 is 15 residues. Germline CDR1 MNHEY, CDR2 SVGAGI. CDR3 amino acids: CASSYNGGRSETQYF. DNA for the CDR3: TGTGCCAGCAGTTACAACGGGGGGCGGTCAGAGACCCAGTACTTC.

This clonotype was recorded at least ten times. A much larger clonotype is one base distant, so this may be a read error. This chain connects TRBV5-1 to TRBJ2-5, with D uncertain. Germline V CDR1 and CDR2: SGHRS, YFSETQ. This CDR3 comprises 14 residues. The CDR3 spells CASSLAGIQETQYF. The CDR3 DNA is TGTGCCAGCAGCTTAGCCGGCATCCAAGAGACCCAGTACTTC.

The CDR3 reads CASSPDRGSGANVLTF. The CDR3 nucleotides read TGTGCCAGCAGTCCGGACAGGGGCTCTGGGGCCAACGTCCTGACTTTC. This chain joins TRBV2 and TRBJ2-6, with TRBD1 matching over 9 bases. From germline, CDR1 is SNHLY and CDR2 FYNNEI. The CDR3 consists of 16 residues. V dropped 5 bases and J dropped 0; count of bases not matched to a gene: 2.

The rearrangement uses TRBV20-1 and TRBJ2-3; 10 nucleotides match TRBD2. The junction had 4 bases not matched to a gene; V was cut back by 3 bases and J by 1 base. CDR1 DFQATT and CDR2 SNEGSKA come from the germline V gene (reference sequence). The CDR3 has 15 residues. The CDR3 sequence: CSASGLAGGTDTQYF. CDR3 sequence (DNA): TGCAGTGCTAGTGGGCTAGCGGGGGGCACAGATACGCAGTATTTT.

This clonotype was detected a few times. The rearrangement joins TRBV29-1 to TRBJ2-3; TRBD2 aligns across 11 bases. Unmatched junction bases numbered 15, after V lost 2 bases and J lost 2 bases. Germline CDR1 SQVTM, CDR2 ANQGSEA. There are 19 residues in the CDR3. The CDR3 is CSVETVAGGPETFTDTQYF. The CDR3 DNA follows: TGCAGCGTTGAAACTGTAGCGGGAGGGCCCGAAACCTTCACAGATACGCAGTATTTT.

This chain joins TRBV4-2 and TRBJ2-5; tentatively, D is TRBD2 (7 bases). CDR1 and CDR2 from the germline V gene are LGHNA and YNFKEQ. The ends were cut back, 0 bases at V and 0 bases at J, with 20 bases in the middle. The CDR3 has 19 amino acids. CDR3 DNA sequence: TGTGCCAGCAGCCAAGAGAGGGTGATTGGCGGGGGCCACCAAGAGACCCAGTACTTC. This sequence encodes CASSQERVIGGGHQETQYF.

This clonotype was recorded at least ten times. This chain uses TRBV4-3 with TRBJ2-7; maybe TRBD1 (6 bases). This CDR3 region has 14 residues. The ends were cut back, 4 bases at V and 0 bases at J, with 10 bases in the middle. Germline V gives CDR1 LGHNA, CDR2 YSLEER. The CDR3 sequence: CASSPRDTSYEQYF. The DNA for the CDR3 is TGCGCCAGCAGCCCTCGGGACACCTCCTACGAGCAGTACTTC.

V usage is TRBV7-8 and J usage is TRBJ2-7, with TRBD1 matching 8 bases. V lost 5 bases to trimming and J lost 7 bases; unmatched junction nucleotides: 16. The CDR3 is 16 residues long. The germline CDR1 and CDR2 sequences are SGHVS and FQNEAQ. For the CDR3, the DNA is TGTGCCAGCAGCCCCAGATCCGGGACAGGCGAGGGGGAGCAGTACTTC. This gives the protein CASSPRSGTGEGEQYF. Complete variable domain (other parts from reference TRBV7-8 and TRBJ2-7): GAGVSQSPRYKVAKRGQDVALRCDPISGHVSLFWYQQALGQGPEFLTYFQNEAQLDKSGLPSDRFFAERPEGSVSTLKIQRTQQEDSAVYLCASSPRSGTGEGEQYFGPGTRLTVT.

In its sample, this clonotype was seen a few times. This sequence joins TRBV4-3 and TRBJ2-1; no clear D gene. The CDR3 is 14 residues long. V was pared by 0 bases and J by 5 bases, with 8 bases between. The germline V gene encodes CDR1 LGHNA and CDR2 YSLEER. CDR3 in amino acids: CASSQEASDNEQFF. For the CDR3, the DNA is TGCGCCAGCAGCCAAGAGGCCAGTGACAATGAGCAGTTCTTC.

CDR3 loop: CASSKLQRGAYNEQFF. DNA of the CDR3: TGCGCCAGCAGCAAACTTCAGCGGGGGGCCTACAATGAGCAGTTCTTC. The chain combines TRBV5-1 with TRBJ2-1, with 9 bases fitting TRBD2. Germline V gene data show CDR1 as SGHRS and CDR2 as YFSETQ. This CDR3 region has 16 residues. The junction had 7 bases not matched to a gene; V was cut back by 4 bases and J by 2 bases.